What follows are 29 T cell receptor beta chains derived from one specimen sequenced in a study of patients and donors after allogeneic stem cell transplantation. Each CDR3 protein gets one entry after TCRdb re-called the RT-PCR reads with MiXCR. Among roughly 940,000 distinct CDR3 sequences listed, around 17% were seen once. Sequenced sample: blood, either unsorted or a sorted T cell fraction (not recorded which). These receptors came from a human donor who was either an allogeneic HSCT recipient or a stem cell or donor lymphocyte infusion donor (not recorded which). It is not recorded whose cells these are; they may come from a transplant donor.

This clonotype has at least ten counts. The V call is TRBV29-1, the J call TRBJ1-2; the D is unclear. The germline V and J ends were trimmed by 7 bases and 7 bases, with 19 bases remaining between them. The germline V gene has CDR1 SQVTM and CDR2 ANQGSEA. The CDR3 loop spans 13 amino acids. The CDR3 sequence is CSAPGSDGGGYTF. The CDR3 nucleotides are TGCAGCGCCCCGGGCTCTGATGGAGGTGGCTACACCTTC. Based on the CDR3 plus reference TRBV29-1 and TRBJ1-2, the full variable domain is SAVISQKPSRDICQRGTSLTIQCQVDSQVTMMFWYRQQPGQSLTLIATANQGSEATYESGFVIDKFPISRPNLTFSTLTVSNMSPEDSSIYLCSAPGSDGGGYTFGSGTRLTVV.

The genes are TRBV7-8 and TRBJ2-7; 10 nucleotides agree with TRBD2. There are 17 residues in the CDR3. Germline lookup yields CDR1 SGHVS and CDR2 FQNEAQ. J was trimmed by 0 bases and V by 4 bases; bases with no gene match: 9. The DNA for the CDR3 is TGTGCCAGCAGCTCCCGGACTAGCGGAACAAACTCCTACGAGCAGTACTTC. It encodes CASSSRTSGTNSYEQYF.

This chain joins TRBV3-1 and TRBJ1-3; TRBD1 is a possible D gene (5 bases). V dropped 4 bases and J dropped 0 bases, with 19 bases sitting between them. Looked up from germline, CDR1 is LGHDT and CDR2 is YNNKEL (reference sequence). This CDR3 is 18 amino acids long. CDR3 loop: CASSLRGGFPSSGNTIYF. CDR3 in DNA: TGTGCCAGCAGCCTCCGTGGGGGGTTCCCAAGCTCTGGAAACACCATATATTTT.

This clonotype occurred a few times. V is TRBV29-1 and J is TRBJ1-3; D is unresolved. The germline V gene has CDR1 SQVTM and CDR2 ANQGSEA. V shed 4 bases and J shed 1 base, with 14 bases lying between them. This CDR3 spans 15 amino acids. This chain's CDR3 is CSVAFIFDSGNTIYF. The CDR3 nucleotides read TGCAGCGTTGCTTTTATTTTCGATTCTGGAAACACCATATATTTT.

This CDR3 reads CASSPGPDIHTGELFF. The CDR3 DNA reads as TGTGCCAGCAGCCCAGGACCAGACATACACACCGGGGAGCTGTTTTTT. V and J are TRBV14 and TRBJ2-2; no clear D gene. Germline-derived CDR1 and CDR2 are SGHDN and FVKESK. There are 16 residues in the CDR3. The ends were cut back, 4 bases at V and 3 bases at J, with 15 bases in the middle.

This clonotype was detected a few times. V and J are TRBV9 and TRBJ2-5, with D tentatively TRBD2 (6 bases). From germline, CDR1 is SGDLS and CDR2 YYNGEE. Trimming shortened V by 4 bases and J by 5 bases, and 15 bases separated the two germline ends. This CDR3 contains 14 residues. The CDR3 protein is CASSPEGTPETQYF. In DNA, the CDR3 is TGTGCCAGCAGCCCGGAGGGCACCCCTGAGACCCAGTACTTC.

The table lists this clonotype with many counts. The rearrangement joins TRBV12-3 or TRBV12-4 to TRBJ2-7, with 10 bases fitting TRBD1. V shed 6 bases and J 2 bases; nucleotides not matched to a gene: 4. The CDR3 has 14 residues. CDR3 in DNA: TGTGCCAGCAGGAGGGGGACAGGGGCCTACGAGCAGTACTTC. Translating it yields CASRRGTGAYEQYF.

The chain links TRBV5-1 to TRBJ2-1, with 8 bases that match TRBD1. The CDR3 is made up of 15 amino acids. Germline CDR1 and CDR2: SGHRS and YFSETQ. The junction had 8 bases not matched to a gene; V was cut back by 5 bases and J by 4 bases. This CDR3 reads CASRSGGQEYNEQFF. The CDR3, as DNA: TGCGCCAGCAGATCAGGGGGACAGGAGTACAATGAGCAGTTCTTC.

A few counts support this clonotype. V gene TRBV24-1 combines with J gene TRBJ2-3; no clear D. Deletions cut 12 bases from V and 1 base from J, with 13 bases between. The CDR3 loop spans 13 amino acids. Per germline, CDR1 KGHDR and CDR2 SFDVKD. Here the CDR3 reads CACRGVGTDTQYF. DNA for the CDR3: TGTGCCTGCCGCGGCGTGGGCACAGATACGCAGTATTTT.

In this sample, this clonotype turned up a few times. This chain joins TRBV4-3 and TRBJ2-3; D gene unclear. Trimming left V 1 base short and J 7 bases short, with 6 bases between. CDR1 is LGHNA, CDR2 YSLEER, per germline. CDR3 length equals 12 residues. CDR3 sequence reads: CASSQGINTQYF. Here the CDR3 DNA reads TGCGCCAGCAGCCAAGGAATAAATACGCAGTATTTT.

This clonotype showed up just a few times. V gene TRBV27 combines with J gene TRBJ1-1, with 7 bases lining up with TRBD1. The CDR3 loop spans 16 amino acids. The ends lost 6 bases at V and 1 base at J; junction bases unmatched: 11. Per the germline V gene, CDR1 is MNHEY and CDR2 is SMNVEV (reference sequence). DNA for the CDR3: TGTGCCAGCAGGGTCCTAGCCGGGACAGCGAACACTGAAGCTTTCTTT. Residues: CASRVLAGTANTEAFF.

CDR3: CASSVWDSSGGYTF. The CDR3 bases are TGTGCCAGCAGCGTTTGGGACAGCTCGGGCGGCTACACCTTC. V gene TRBV9 combines with J gene TRBJ1-2, with 7 bases fitting TRBD1. Per the germline V gene, CDR1 is SGDLS and CDR2 is YYNGEE. Trimming took 2 bases from V and 8 from J; bases not matched to a gene: 9. This CDR3 is 14 amino acids long.

This clonotype occurred a few times. CDR3 sequence (DNA): TGCGCCAGCAGCCGAGACGGTAGCGGGAGAACCGGGGAGCTGTTTTTT. This translates into CASSRDGSGRTGELFF. The gene calls are TRBV4-1 and TRBJ2-2; 9 bases are shared with TRBD2. This CDR3 is 16 amino acids long. Germline CDR1 is MGHRA and CDR2 is YSYEKL. V shed 4 bases, J shed 5 bases, and the junction held 8 bases outside the gene matches.

The chain recombines TRBV5-1 with TRBJ2-7; TRBD2 aligns across 8 bases. This CDR3 has 15 amino acids. The junction had 11 bases not matched to a gene; V was cut back by 6 bases and J by 3 bases. Germline CDR1 SGHRS, CDR2 YFSETQ. The DNA for the CDR3 is TGCGCCAGCAACCGCGAAGGGACTAGAAACTACGAGCAGTACTTC. Its protein product is CASNREGTRNYEQYF. Full variable domain (outside the CDR3, taken from reference TRBV5-1 and TRBJ2-7): KAGVTQTPRYLIKTRGQQVTLSCSPISGHRSVSWYQQTPGQGLQFLFEYFSETQRNKGNFPGRFSGRQFSNSRSEMNVSTLELGDSALYLCASNREGTRNYEQYFGPGTRLTVT.

The chain has TRBV27 and TRBJ2-5, with D unresolved. Germline loops: CDR1 MNHEY, CDR2 SMNVEV (reference sequence). CDR3 size: 14 residues. Trimming shortened V by 1 base and J by 1 base, and 7 bases separated the two germline ends. CDR3 in amino acids: CASSLLRSQETQYF. The CDR3 region has the DNA TGTGCCAGCAGTTTATTAAGGTCCCAAGAGACCCAGTACTTC.

The sample holds one count of this clonotype. The rearrangement links TRBV2 to TRBJ2-5; the D gene is possibly TRBD1 (6 bases). Looked up from germline, CDR1 is SNHLY and CDR2 is FYNNEI. Trimming removed 2 bases at V and 5 bases at J, with 15 bases between. The CDR3 sequence is 15 residues long. The CDR3 DNA follows: TGTGCCAGCAGTGAACCGCAACAGGGAGACGAGACCCAGTACTTC. Amino acids: CASSEPQQGDETQYF.

The chain links TRBV6-1 to TRBJ2-7; tentatively, D is TRBD1 (6 bases). Trimming stripped 6 bases from V and 6 bases from J, with 18 bases between. The CDR3 covers 14 residues. CDR1 is MNHNS, CDR2 SASEGT, per germline. The CDR3 DNA reads TGTGCCAGCAGCTCCCCGAGGGGGAACGCCGAGCAGTACTTC. It yields the protein CASSSPRGNAEQYF.

This clonotype was seen a few times. This chain uses TRBV7-9 with TRBJ2-3, with a weak D call TRBD1 (5 bases). The V gene lost 4 bases and the J gene lost 6 bases, with 14 bases spanning the gap. Per germline, CDR1 SEHNR and CDR2 FQNEAQ (reference sequence). This CDR3 is built from 14 residues. The DNA for the CDR3 is TGTGCCAGCAGCTGGGGCGATCCCGGGGATACGCAGTATTTT. Translated, it gives CASSWGDPGDTQYF. The whole variable domain, remainder taken from reference TRBV7-9 and TRBJ2-3, is DTGVSQNPRHKITKRGQNVTFRCDPISEHNRLYWYRQTLGQGPEFLTYFQNEAQLEKSRLLSDRFSAERPKGSFSTLEIQRTEQGDSAMYLCASSWGDPGDTQYFGPGTRLTVL.

V gene TRBV6-5 combines with J gene TRBJ2-3; D gene uncertain. CDR1 is MNHEY and CDR2 is SVGAGI in the germline V gene. The V and J ends lost 2 bases and 1 base respectively, with 13 bases between them. The CDR3 has 16 residues. The CDR3: CASSYGQSRRTDTQYF. CDR3 nucleotides: TGTGCCAGCAGTTACGGCCAGTCCCGACGCACAGATACGCAGTATTTT.

This clonotype showed up just a few times. The chain joins TRBV4-2 to TRBJ2-7; D gene uncertain. Germline values: CDR1 LGHNA, CDR2 YNFKEQ. The CDR3 runs 15 residues. V dropped 2 bases and J dropped 2 bases, with 13 bases sitting between them. CDR3 loop: CASSQSGLGTYEQYF. The CDR3 DNA sequence: TGTGCCAGCAGCCAATCAGGTCTGGGAACCTACGAGCAGTACTTC.

V gene TRBV20-1 combines with J gene TRBJ2-2; 11 bases line up with TRBD2. V was pared by 5 bases and J by 3 bases, with 8 bases of the junction left unmatched. The germline V gene encodes CDR1 DFQATT and CDR2 SNEGSKA (reference sequence). CDR3 length equals 16 residues. CDR3 protein: CSALSSGRHHTGELFF. CDR3 in DNA: TGCAGTGCTCTGTCTAGCGGGAGGCACCACACCGGGGAGCTGTTTTTT.

The V call is TRBV20-1, the J call TRBJ2-1; D gene unclear. The CDR3 loop spans 12 amino acids. The germline V gene has CDR1 DFQATT and CDR2 SNEGSKA (reference sequence). Trimming shortened V by 2 bases and J by 5 bases, and 7 bases separated the two germline ends. The chain's CDR3 is CSARRSNNEQFF. For the CDR3, the DNA is TGCAGTGCTAGAAGGTCTAACAATGAGCAGTTCTTC.

The gene calls are TRBV9 and TRBJ1-2, with 8 positions matching TRBD1. The CDR3 has 16 residues. From germline, CDR1 is SGDLS and CDR2 YYNGEE. V lost 3 bases and J lost 4; bases outside the gene matches: 11. The CDR3 loop is CASSAPSTGEGYGYTF. DNA for the CDR3: TGTGCCAGCAGCGCCCCGTCGACAGGGGAGGGCTATGGCTACACCTTC.

Only a few counts were recorded for this clonotype. The gene calls are TRBV4-3 and TRBJ2-7; a weak D match, TRBD1 (6 bases). Germline V gene lookup returns CDR1 LGHNA and CDR2 YSLEER. Trimming shortened V by 0 bases and J by 1 base, and 16 bases separated the two germline ends. The CDR3 sequence is 17 residues long. CDR3 sequence: CASSQDWAGARSYEQYF. The CDR3 nucleotides read TGCGCCAGCAGCCAAGATTGGGCAGGGGCCCGATCCTACGAGCAGTACTTC.

In its sample, this clonotype was seen a few times. This chain connects TRBV10-3 to TRBJ2-3, with 8 bases fitting TRBD2. The CDR3 is 15 residues long. Per the germline V gene, CDR1 is ENHRY and CDR2 is SYGVKD. With 0 bases clipped from V and 4 bases from J, the junction kept 3 bases outside the gene matches. The CDR3 DNA reads TGTGCCATCAGTGAGTCGAGCGGGGGTCCAGATACGCAGTATTTT. Amino acid sequence: CAISESSGGPDTQYF.

The J gene is TRBJ2-4, the V gene TRBV5-4; D not resolved. Deletions cut 0 bases from V and 5 bases from J, with 3 bases between. The CDR3 length is 12 residues. Per germline, CDR1 SGHNT and CDR2 YYREEE (reference sequence). The CDR3 protein is CASSLDENIQYF. The CDR3 DNA is TGTGCCAGCAGCTTGGATGAAAACATTCAGTACTTC.

This clonotype occurred once. This chain connects TRBV20-1 to TRBJ2-2; the D gene is possibly TRBD1 (6 bases). Germline V gives CDR1 DFQATT, CDR2 SNEGSKA (reference sequence). The CDR3 runs 13 residues. The V end was cut by 6 bases, the J end by 4 bases, with 12 bases between. The CDR3 is CSAGVGGTGELFF. In DNA form, the CDR3 reads TGCAGTGCGGGGGTAGGGGGCACCGGGGAGCTGTTTTTT.

The CDR3, as DNA: TGTGCCAGCTCTCGACAGAGCGGGGGTCTCACAGATACGCAGTATTTT. It encodes CASSRQSGGLTDTQYF. V gene TRBV18 combines with J gene TRBJ2-3; 8 bases are a match to TRBD2. Germline V CDR1 and CDR2: KGHSH, LQKENI. J gave up 2 bases and V 6 bases, and 10 bases lay outside the gene matches. The CDR3 length is 16 residues.

This chain joins TRBV15 and TRBJ1-1, with D maybe TRBD1 (5 bases). There are 12 residues in the CDR3. Germline lookup yields CDR1 LNHNV and CDR2 YYDKDF (reference sequence). V was shortened by 5 bases and J by 5 bases, with 9 bases between the two germline ends. CDR3 DNA sequence: TGTGCCACCAGCGTCAGGGAAACTGAAGCTTTCTTT. Its protein is CATSVRETEAFF.